The rows below give T cell receptor beta chains drawn from one sample of a study of T cell repertoires in cytomegalovirus infection. TCRdb reprocessed the reads with MiXCR, giving one entry per CDR3 protein. The data show fewer than 300,000 distinct CDR3 sequences, about 25% seen once. Sequencing was done on a sample of PBMCs. These receptors all come from a human donor in good health (CMV status not recorded). Some clones in this sample may be carry-over from other donors' samples. The CDR3 runs from the conserved cysteine through the conserved F or W. A D gene is named only where the DNA matches it firmly. Only some rows state a clone size, as once, few, many or a class for expanded clones.

V gene: TRBV28
J gene: TRBJ2-3
clone size: .
D gene: .
CDR3 DNA: TGTGCCAGCCCTCCTGGGGCGGGTTCCACAGATACGCAGTATTTT
CDR3 protein: CASPPGAGSTDTQYF

V gene: TRBV7-2
J gene: TRBJ2-3
clone size: .
D gene: TRBD2
CDR3 DNA: TGTGCCAGCAGCCCGACCGGGACTAGTCGATTAGATACGCAGTATTTT
CDR3 protein: CASSPTGTSRLDTQYF

V gene: TRBV7-2
J gene: TRBJ2-1
clone size: many
D gene: .
CDR3 DNA: TGTGCCAGCACCACTTATCTGTACAATGAGCAGTTCTTC
CDR3 protein: CASTTYLYNEQFF

V gene: TRBV28
J gene: TRBJ1-5
clone size: .
D gene: .
CDR3 DNA: TGTGCCAGCAGTTTTTCCCAGGGGAAGGCCAATCAGCCCCAGCATTTT
CDR3 protein: CASSFSQGKANQPQHF

V gene: TRBV20-1
J gene: TRBJ1-5
clone size: many
D gene: .
CDR3 DNA: TGCAGTGCCAAAGGGCGTGTCAGAGCAATAAGCAATCAGCCCCAGCATTTT
CDR3 protein: CSAKGRVRAISNQPQHF

V gene: TRBV7-8
J gene: TRBJ1-1
clone size: many
D gene: .
CDR3 DNA: TGTGCCAGCAGCTTTCACAACTCTGAAGCTTTCTTT
CDR3 protein: CASSFHNSEAFF

V gene: TRBV7-9
J gene: TRBJ2-2
clone size: many
D gene: .
CDR3 DNA: TGTGCCAGCAGCCCGGAGAGCACCGGGGAGCTGTTTTTT
CDR3 protein: CASSPESTGELFF

V gene: TRBV7-2
J gene: TRBJ2-1
clone size: many
D gene: .
CDR3 DNA: TGTGCCAGCAGCCCCTCGAGCACCCCTTCTTACAATGAGCAGTTCTTC
CDR3 protein: CASSPSSTPSYNEQFF

V gene: TRBV10-3
J gene: TRBJ2-3
clone size: .
D gene: TRBD1
CDR3 DNA: TGTGCCATCAGTGAATGGGGACAGGACACAGATACGCAGTATTTT
CDR3 protein: CAISEWGQDTDTQYF

V gene: TRBV7-9
J gene: TRBJ2-1
clone size: few
D gene: .
CDR3 DNA: TGTGCCAGCAGCCTAGGGCTCGGGCTAGCGCGCCACAATGAGCAGTTCTTC
CDR3 protein: CASSLGLGLARHNEQFF

V gene: TRBV28
J gene: TRBJ1-1
clone size: few
D gene: .
CDR3 DNA: TGTGCCAGCACCCCCCACGGGGGGATGACTGAAGCTTTCTTT
CDR3 protein: CASTPHGGMTEAFF

V gene: TRBV15
J gene: TRBJ2-7
clone size: few
D gene: TRBD1
CDR3 DNA: TGTGCCACCAGCAGAGCAACAGGGGTCGCGGCGTCCGAGCAGTACTTC
CDR3 protein: CATSRATGVAASEQYF

V gene: TRBV5-1
J gene: TRBJ1-4
clone size: .
D gene: TRBD1
CDR3 DNA: TGCGCCAGCAGCTCCGGACAGGGAATCGAAAAACTGTTTTTT
CDR3 protein: CASSSGQGIEKLFF

V gene: TRBV20-1
J gene: TRBJ2-1
clone size: .
D gene: TRBD2
CDR3 DNA: TGCAGTGCTTTAAAATCCGGGACTAGGGGTGAGCAGTTCTTC
CDR3 protein: CSALKSGTRGEQFF

V gene: TRBV20-1
J gene: TRBJ2-3
clone size: .
D gene: .
CDR3 DNA: TGCAGTGCTAGTGTCAGATCCACAGATACGCAGTATTTT
CDR3 protein: CSASVRSTDTQYF

V gene: TRBV6-1
J gene: TRBJ1-4
clone size: many
D gene: TRBD1
CDR3 DNA: TGTGCCAGCCCCCCGGGACAGGGTTTGTTTGCTAATGAAAAACTGTTTTTT
CDR3 protein: CASPPGQGLFANEKLFF

V gene: TRBV7-4
J gene: TRBJ1-4
clone size: .
D gene: .
CDR3 DNA: TGTGCCAGCAGCCCCCGATTTGGAGAAAAACTGTTTTTT
CDR3 protein: CASSPRFGEKLFF

V gene: TRBV3-1
J gene: TRBJ2-1
clone size: .
D gene: .
CDR3 DNA: TGTGCCAGCAGCGCGCGAGGGGTAGGTGAGCAGTTCTTC
CDR3 protein: CASSARGVGEQFF

V gene: TRBV6-6
J gene: TRBJ2-7
clone size: few
D gene: TRBD2
CDR3 DNA: TGTGCCAGCAGTTACTCCCGAGCGGGAGTCTACGAGCAGTACTTC
CDR3 protein: CASSYSRAGVYEQYF

V gene: TRBV7-2
J gene: TRBJ1-2
clone size: many
D gene: .
CDR3 DNA: TGTGCCAGCAGCTTAGAGGGGCTGCTCTATGGCTACACCTTC
CDR3 protein: CASSLEGLLYGYTF

V gene: TRBV7-6
J gene: TRBJ2-5
clone size: .
D gene: .
CDR3 DNA: TGTGCCAGCAGCGCCTCGGCCCAGGGGCGGGAGACCCAGTACTTC
CDR3 protein: CASSASAQGRETQYF

V gene: TRBV6-6
J gene: TRBJ2-4
clone size: few
D gene: TRBD1
CDR3 DNA: TGTGCCAGCAGCTCGGACAGGGGGCTGGGAGCCAAAAACATTCAGTACTTC
CDR3 protein: CASSSDRGLGAKNIQYF

V gene: TRBV20-1
J gene: TRBJ1-1
clone size: few
D gene: .
CDR3 DNA: TGCAGTGCTAGTGGGGGAATTTACACTGAAGCTTTCTTT
CDR3 protein: CSASGGIYTEAFF

V gene: TRBV5-6
J gene: TRBJ2-7
clone size: .
D gene: .
CDR3 DNA: TGTGCCAGCAGCTTCACAAAACGGGACTCGTACGAGCAGTACTTC
CDR3 protein: CASSFTKRDSYEQYF

V gene: TRBV2
J gene: TRBJ1-5
clone size: few
D gene: .
CDR3 DNA: TGTGCCAGCAGTGGGGACATCGGTCAGCCCCAGCATTTT
CDR3 protein: CASSGDIGQPQHF

V gene: TRBV27
J gene: TRBJ1-2
clone size: few
D gene: TRBD1
CDR3 DNA: TGTGCCAGCAGTCCGGACAGGGCGCGGTATGGCTACACCTTC
CDR3 protein: CASSPDRARYGYTF

V gene: TRBV7-2
J gene: TRBJ1-1
clone size: .
D gene: .
CDR3 DNA: TGTGCCAGCAGCTTATCAGGGCAGGGGCGGTATGCTTTCTTT
CDR3 protein: CASSLSGQGRYAFF

V gene: TRBV7-2
J gene: TRBJ2-1
clone size: few
D gene: TRBD2
CDR3 DNA: TGTGCCAGCAGCACTAGCGATGAGCAGTTCTTC
CDR3 protein: CASSTSDEQFF

V gene: TRBV20-1
J gene: TRBJ2-7
clone size: .
D gene: .
CDR3 DNA: TGCAGTGCTCGCAGGGAGGCCTACGAGCAGTACTTC
CDR3 protein: CSARREAYEQYF

V gene: TRBV6-5
J gene: TRBJ1-5
clone size: few
D gene: .
CDR3 DNA: TGTGCCAGCAGTTACGTGTGGGGCGGTCAGCCCCAGCATTTT
CDR3 protein: CASSYVWGGQPQHF

V gene: TRBV28
J gene: TRBJ2-2
clone size: .
D gene: .
CDR3 DNA: TGTGCCAGCAGTTTATTGGGGCAGGGGTCCGGGGAGCTGTTTTTT
CDR3 protein: CASSLLGQGSGELFF

V gene: TRBV7-9
J gene: TRBJ2-7
clone size: .
D gene: .
CDR3 DNA: TGTGCCAGCAGCTCGGTAGGGAACTCCTACGAGCAGTACTTC
CDR3 protein: CASSSVGNSYEQYF

V gene: TRBV7-2
J gene: TRBJ2-1
clone size: few
D gene: .
CDR3 DNA: TGTGCCAGCAGCTTAGGGTGGGGGTCCTACAATGAGCAGTTCTTC
CDR3 protein: CASSLGWGSYNEQFF

V gene: TRBV12-3/TRBV12-4
J gene: TRBJ1-5
clone size: .
D gene: .
CDR3 DNA: TGTGCCAGCAGTTTATCGATCTGGGGAGGCAATCAGCCCCAGCATTTT
CDR3 protein: CASSLSIWGGNQPQHF

V gene: TRBV5-1
J gene: TRBJ2-1
clone size: .
D gene: TRBD1
CDR3 DNA: TGCGCCAGCAGCTTGACCGGACAGGGGTTGTGGGATGAGCAGTTCTTC
CDR3 protein: CASSLTGQGLWDEQFF

V gene: TRBV7-2
J gene: TRBJ2-5
clone size: .
D gene: .
CDR3 DNA: TGTGCCAGCAGCCAGTGGGTTGGGGAGACCCAGTACTTC
CDR3 protein: CASSQWVGETQYF

V gene: TRBV4-2
J gene: TRBJ2-1
clone size: few
D gene: TRBD2
CDR3 DNA: TGTGCCAGCAGCCAAGATTGGACTAGCGGGGGGGCCACGTTCTTC
CDR3 protein: CASSQDWTSGGATFF

V gene: TRBV20-1
J gene: TRBJ1-1
clone size: few
D gene: .
CDR3 DNA: TGCAGTGCTAGGGCGGGGGCGCTGGGGACTGAAGCTTTCTTT
CDR3 protein: CSARAGALGTEAFF

V gene: TRBV28
J gene: TRBJ1-3
clone size: .
D gene: .
CDR3 DNA: TGTGCCAGCAGGCAATATCTGCGAGGAAACACCATATATTTT
CDR3 protein: CASRQYLRGNTIYF

V gene: TRBV28
J gene: TRBJ1-2
clone size: many
D gene: TRBD1
CDR3 DNA: TGTGCCAGCACCAAAACAGGGGGCTTCTATGGCTACACCTTC
CDR3 protein: CASTKTGGFYGYTF

V gene: TRBV6-2/TRBV6-3
J gene: TRBJ1-1
clone size: .
D gene: TRBD1
CDR3 DNA: TGTGCCAGCAGTACCACAGGGGGCGGGAACACTGAAGCTTTCTTT
CDR3 protein: CASSTTGGGNTEAFF

V gene: TRBV5-1
J gene: TRBJ1-1
clone size: few
D gene: .
CDR3 DNA: TGCGCCAGCAGCTTGGTCGACCTGGGGCTTCCTGAAGCTTTCTTT
CDR3 protein: CASSLVDLGLPEAFF

V gene: TRBV10-1
J gene: TRBJ2-2
clone size: .
D gene: .
CDR3 DNA: TGCGCCAGCAGTGAGTCGACGGGGCGCTCCGGGGAGCTGTTTTTT
CDR3 protein: CASSESTGRSGELFF

V gene: TRBV6-5
J gene: TRBJ1-5
clone size: few
D gene: TRBD1
CDR3 DNA: TGTGCCAGCAGTCGGACAGGCCAGGGCAATCAGCCCCAGCATTTT
CDR3 protein: CASSRTGQGNQPQHF

V gene: TRBV29-1
J gene: TRBJ2-3
clone size: few
D gene: .
CDR3 DNA: TGCAGCGTCGAGGGTACGGGACACATCGATACGCAGTATTTT
CDR3 protein: CSVEGTGHIDTQYF

V gene: TRBV28
J gene: TRBJ2-7
clone size: few
D gene: TRBD1
CDR3 DNA: TGTGCCAGCAGTTTAAGTGCGGACAGGGGGTTGAGGGAGCAGTACTTC
CDR3 protein: CASSLSADRGLREQYF

V gene: TRBV6-2/TRBV6-3
J gene: TRBJ2-5
clone size: few
D gene: .
CDR3 DNA: TGTGCCAGCAGTACGTGGCTAGGGGAGACCCAGTACTTC
CDR3 protein: CASSTWLGETQYF

V gene: TRBV7-6
J gene: TRBJ2-2
clone size: .
D gene: .
CDR3 DNA: TGTGCCAGCAGCTTAAACCCCCCCCCAGGGGCCGGGGAGCTGTTTTTT
CDR3 protein: CASSLNPPPGAGELFF

V gene: TRBV4-2
J gene: TRBJ1-6
clone size: .
D gene: .
CDR3 DNA: TGTGCCAGCAGCCGAGTACAAGTCGGTTCACCCCTCCACTTT
CDR3 protein: CASSRVQVGSPLHF

V gene: TRBV6-1
J gene: TRBJ2-7
clone size: .
D gene: TRBD2
CDR3 DNA: TGTGCCAGCGAACTAGCGGGAGACTACGAGCAGTACTTC
CDR3 protein: CASELAGDYEQYF

V gene: TRBV7-2
J gene: TRBJ2-1
clone size: many
D gene: TRBD2
CDR3 DNA: TGTGCCAGCAGCTTCCCCTCGGGGGGCAATGAGCAGTTCTTC
CDR3 protein: CASSFPSGGNEQFF